This entry concerns a single T cell receptor (beta chain). The data originate from a study of blood T cell repertoires in COVID-19. Original processing notes: Estimated nucleated cell counts came from reference gene primer amplification. Repertoires were generated with immunoSEQ multiplex PCR, while TCRdb's copy carries only in-frame clones and drops some. The V and J calls and clone size come from that table; D and trimming were worked out from the DNA. The table includes a few hundred thousand clones, roughly 80% detected once. Germline-derived CDR1 and CDR2 are SGHAT and FQNNGV. After removal of 2 bases from V and 7 bases from J, the junction contained 12 bases not matched to a gene. The length of the CDR3 is 17 residues.

This TCR was sampled from a man in his 60s who had recovered from COVID-19. V gene TRBV11-2 combines with J gene TRBJ1-1, with 11 positions matching TRBD1. The sequenced sample consisted of peripheral blood. CDR3 DNA sequence: TGTGCCAGCAGCTTATTGTCCTTCGGGACAGGGGGTATTGAAGCTTTCTTT. It specifies CASSLLSFGTGGIEAFF.